Presented here are 2 T cell receptor beta chains from one specimen sequenced in a study of blood T cell repertoires in COVID-19. Sequencing used immunoSEQ multiplex PCR; TCRdb keeps in-frame clones, though not all of them. The table lists about 260,000 clones, less than 90% of them singletons, with about 4.1% in the top ten. Sequencing input: peripheral blood. These receptors originate from a man aged 55 to 70 who had recovered from COVID-19.

This chain uses TRBV7-7 with TRBJ2-1; 9 positions agree with TRBD1. Germline assignment: CDR1 SSHAT and CDR2 FNYEAQ (reference sequence). V was clipped by 5 bases and J by 8 bases; unmatched bases: 4. The CDR3 has 13 amino acids. CDR3 in amino acids: CASSVDRGDEQFF. CDR3 nucleotides: TGTGCCAGCAGCGTGGACAGGGGAGATGAGCAGTTCTTC. Supplemented by reference TRBV7-7 and TRBJ2-1, the full variable domain reads GAGVSQSPRYKVTKRGQDVTLRCDPISSHATLYWYQQALGQGPEFLTYFNYEAQPDKSGLPSDRFSAERPEGSISTLTIQRTEQRDSAMYRCASSVDRGDEQFFGPGTRLTVL.

In this sample, this clone turned up a few times. This chain links TRBV18 with TRBJ2-4; 10 bases are a match to TRBD2. Germline CDR1 and CDR2: KGHSH and LQKENI. CDR3 length: 14 residues. Unmatched junction bases numbered 5, after V lost 4 bases and J lost 8 bases. The DNA for the CDR3 is TGTGCCAGCTCACTCTCTAGCGGGGGAGACATTCAGTACTTC. Encoded protein: CASSLSSGGDIQYF.